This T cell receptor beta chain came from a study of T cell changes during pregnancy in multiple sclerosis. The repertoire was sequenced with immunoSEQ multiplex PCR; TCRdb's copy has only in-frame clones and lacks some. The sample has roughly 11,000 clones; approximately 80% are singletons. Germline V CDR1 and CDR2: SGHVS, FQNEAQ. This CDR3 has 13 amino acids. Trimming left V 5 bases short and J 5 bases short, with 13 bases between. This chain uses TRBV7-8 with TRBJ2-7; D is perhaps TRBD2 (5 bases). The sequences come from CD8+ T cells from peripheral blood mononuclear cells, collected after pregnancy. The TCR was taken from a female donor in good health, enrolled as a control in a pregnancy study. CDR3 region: CASSDKLANEQYF. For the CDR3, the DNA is TGTGCCAGCAGCGATAAGCTAGCAAACGAGCAGTACTTC.